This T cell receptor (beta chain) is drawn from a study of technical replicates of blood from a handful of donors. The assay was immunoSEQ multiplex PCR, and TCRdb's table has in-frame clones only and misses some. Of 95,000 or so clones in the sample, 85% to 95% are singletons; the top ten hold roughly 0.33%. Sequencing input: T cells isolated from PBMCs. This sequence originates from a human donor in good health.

In DNA, the CDR3 is TGTGCCTGGAGTCGACATCCCAATCAGCCCCAGCATTTT. It encodes CAWSRHPNQPQHF. The chain employs TRBV30 and TRBJ1-5; D is unresolved. V lost 2 bases and J lost 3, with 8 bases in between. Per the germline V gene, CDR1 is GTSNPN and CDR2 is SVGIG (reference sequence). CDR3 length: 13 residues.